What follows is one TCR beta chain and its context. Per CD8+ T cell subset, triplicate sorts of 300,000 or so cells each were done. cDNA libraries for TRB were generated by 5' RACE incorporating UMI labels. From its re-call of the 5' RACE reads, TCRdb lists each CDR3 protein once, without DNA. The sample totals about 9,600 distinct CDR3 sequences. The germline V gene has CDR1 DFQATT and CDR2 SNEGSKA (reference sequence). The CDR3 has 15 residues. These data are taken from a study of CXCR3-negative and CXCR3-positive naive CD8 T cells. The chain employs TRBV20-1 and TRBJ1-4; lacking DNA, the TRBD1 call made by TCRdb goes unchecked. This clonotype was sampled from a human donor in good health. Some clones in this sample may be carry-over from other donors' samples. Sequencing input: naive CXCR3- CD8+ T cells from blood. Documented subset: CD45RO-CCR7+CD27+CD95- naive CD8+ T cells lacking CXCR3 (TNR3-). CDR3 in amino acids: CSARDLRGPNEKLFF.